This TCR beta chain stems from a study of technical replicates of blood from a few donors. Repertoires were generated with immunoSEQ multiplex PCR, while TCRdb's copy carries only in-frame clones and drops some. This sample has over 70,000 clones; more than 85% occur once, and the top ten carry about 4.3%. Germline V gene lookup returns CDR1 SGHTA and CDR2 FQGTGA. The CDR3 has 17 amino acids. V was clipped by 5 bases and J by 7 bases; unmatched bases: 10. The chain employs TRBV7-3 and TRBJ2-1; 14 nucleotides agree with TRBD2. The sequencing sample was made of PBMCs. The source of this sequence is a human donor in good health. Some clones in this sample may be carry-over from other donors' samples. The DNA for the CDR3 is TGTGCCAGCAGCCAACTCGGGACTAGCGGGAGTGGGAATGAGCAGTTCTTC. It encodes CASSQLGTSGSGNEQFF.